The clone carrying this T cell receptor beta chain was seen a handful of times. Its antigen is still unknown. The entry originates in a study of OX40 agonist ivuxolimab in advanced cancers. Study at large: From about 20 to 80 years was the age range, with a mean of approximately 63 years, and roughly 80% were male.

V was shortened by 5 bases and J by 7 bases, with 14 bases between the two germline ends. Per germline, CDR1 MNHNS and CDR2 SASEGT. CDR3 length: 13 amino acids. Sequencing was performed with immunoSEQ multiplex PCR; in TCRdb, only in-frame clones are kept and a portion is missing. The sample includes about 75,000 clones, roughly 86% of them seen just once. Study outcomes and limitations: Partial responders dosed at 0.1-3.0 mg/kg displayed clonal expansion ranking among the lowest. In CD8+ T cells, expanded clones were on average more numerous than in CD4+.

This material consisted of CD4+ or CD8+ T cells sorted from blood, taken in a trial of the OX40 agonist ivuxolimab. The chain combines TRBV6-1 with TRBJ1-2; D remains unclear. This TCR derives from an adult with an advanced solid tumor such as melanoma, head and neck, liver or kidney cancer. CDR3 residues: CASSRLMETGYTF. The CDR3, as DNA: TGTGCCAGCAGTCGTCTAATGGAGACTGGCTACACCTTC.